This record concerns one T cell receptor beta chain sequence. Its cognate antigen is unknown. The data belong to a study of shared clonotypes between healthy human individuals. Study results and limitations: Sharing across a few donors was seen in roughly 5% of naive CD4 clonotypes. Rarefaction showed that sequencing of sorted subsets was incomplete (despite large depth).

This CDR3 comprises 13 residues. Trimming removed 5 bases from V and 5 bases from J, with 12 bases in between. In germline, CDR1 is KGHSH, CDR2 LQKENI. CD8 memory combined CD45RO+ cells with CCR7-negative CD45RA+ TemRA cells. Genomic DNA belonging to each subset was distributed in equal measure over several immunoSEQ plates. Clones were sequenced by immunoSEQ multiplex PCR, and TCRdb holds only the in-frame ones, with some missing. The table records around 100,000 clones, about 70% of them present only once. Sequenced: memory CD8+ T cells sorted from blood. Subset here: CD45RO+ cells pooled with CCR7-negative TemRA cells. The chain recombines TRBV18 with TRBJ1-1; no clear D. The sequence was collected from a woman between 25 and 40 years old in good health. The DNA for the CDR3 is TGTGCCAGCTCAGGGTTGAGGAAGACTGAAGCTTTCTTT. Translating gives CASSGLRKTEAFF.